Shown below are 32 T cell receptor beta chains from a single sample sequenced in a study of blood T cell repertoires in COVID-19. Sequencing used immunoSEQ multiplex PCR; TCRdb keeps in-frame clones, though not all of them. Among about 50,000 clones listed, approximately 90% were seen once. The sample consisted of peripheral blood. These receptors were obtained from a woman older than 75 with acute or convalescent COVID-19.

This chain connects TRBV9 to TRBJ2-7; perhaps TRBD2 as D (5 bases). CDR1 is SGDLS and CDR2 is YYNGEE in the germline V gene. The CDR3 covers 14 residues. Trimming pared 4 bases from V and 2 bases from J, leaving 13 bases between. The CDR3 DNA reads as TGTGCCAGCAGCCCAAAGCTCGGGACCTACGAGCAGTACTTC. Residues: CASSPKLGTYEQYF.

The chain couples TRBV7-2 to TRBJ2-7; 7 bases are shared with TRBD1. V lost 4 bases, J lost 7 bases, and 13 bases stayed unmatched. CDR3 length: 15 residues. Germline loops: CDR1 SGHTA, CDR2 FQGNSA. The chain's CDR3 is CASSWTGAPSGEQYF. In nucleotides, the CDR3 is TGTGCCAGCAGCTGGACAGGCGCACCCTCTGGAGAGCAGTACTTC.

The chain joins TRBV6-5 to TRBJ1-2; no firm D call. This CDR3 region has 13 residues. Germline-derived CDR1 and CDR2 are MNHEY and SVGAGI. V lost 2 bases and J 0 bases, leaving 4 bases between the germline ends. Here the CDR3 reads CASSYAANYGYTF. CDR3 DNA sequence: TGTGCCAGCAGTTACGCAGCTAACTATGGCTACACCTTC.

This clone was counted once. V is TRBV4-2 and J is TRBJ2-3, with 11 nucleotides matching TRBD2. V was clipped by 2 bases and J by 1 base; unmatched bases: 8. The CDR3 has 18 residues. Germline assignment: CDR1 LGHNA and CDR2 YNFKEQ. CDR3 region: CASSQWGLAGGRTDTQYF. CDR3 in DNA: TGTGCCAGCAGCCAATGGGGGTTAGCGGGAGGGCGCACAGATACGCAGTATTTT.

The rearrangement joins TRBV18 to TRBJ2-4, with a weak D call TRBD2 (5 bases). CDR1 and CDR2 (germline): KGHSH, LQKENI. V was cut by 2 bases and J by 6 bases, with 11 bases left in between. The length of the CDR3 is 14 residues. The chain's CDR3 is CASSPEAGGNIQYF. Written as DNA, the CDR3 is TGTGCCAGCTCACCAGAGGCAGGAGGAAACATTCAGTACTTC.

This chain joins TRBV5-4 and TRBJ1-2, with unresolved D. Trimming shortened V by 0 bases and J by 2 bases, and 5 bases separated the two germline ends. Germline CDR1 reads SGHNT; CDR2 reads YYREEE (reference sequence). This CDR3 comprises 13 residues. CDR3 sequence reads: CASSLAGNYGYTF. In nucleotides, the CDR3 is TGTGCCAGCAGCTTGGCGGGGAACTATGGCTACACCTTC.

The chain links TRBV5-5 to TRBJ2-3; 9 nucleotides match TRBD2. Germline V gene data show CDR1 as SGHKS and CDR2 as YYEKEE (reference sequence). V shed 3 bases and J 10 bases; nucleotides not matched to a gene: 12. The CDR3 sequence is 15 residues long. CDR3 region: CASSWASGAQSAQYF. The CDR3 DNA follows: TGTGCCAGCAGCTGGGCTAGCGGGGCTCAGTCGGCGCAGTATTTT.

This clone was counted a single time. V gene TRBV7-2 combines with J gene TRBJ1-2; tentative D call: TRBD1 (5 bases). Per the germline V gene, CDR1 is SGHTA and CDR2 is FQGNSA. This CDR3 spans 14 amino acids. V was cut by 5 bases and J by 7 bases, with 17 bases left in between. CDR3: CASSPTAGVAGYTF. CDR3 nucleotides: TGTGCCAGCAGCCCTACCGCGGGGGTTGCTGGCTACACCTTC.

The chain uses TRBV5-1 and TRBJ2-3; possible D gene TRBD2, 5 bases. The V gene lost 4 bases and the J gene lost 6 bases, with 9 bases spanning the gap. The length of the CDR3 is 12 residues. From germline, CDR1 is SGHRS and CDR2 YFSETQ. The CDR3 DNA follows: TGCGCCAGCAGCCCTATAGCGGATACGCAGTATTTT. Translated, it gives CASSPIADTQYF.

The chain employs TRBV5-1 and TRBJ2-7; TRBD2 might be the D (7 bases). CDR3 length equals 17 residues. V dropped 0 bases and J dropped 0 bases, with 16 bases sitting between them. The germline gives CDR1 SGHRS, CDR2 YFSETQ. CDR3 DNA sequence: TGCGCCAGCAGCTTGGATAAGGGGCGGGGGCCCTCCTACGAGCAGTACTTC. This translates into CASSLDKGRGPSYEQYF.

The rearrangement joins TRBV30 to TRBJ2-2; D is perhaps TRBD2 (5 bases). The ends were cut back, 0 bases at V and 6 bases at J, with 11 bases in the middle. Germline CDR1 reads GTSNPN; CDR2 reads SVGIG (reference sequence). The CDR3 extends over 14 amino acids. CDR3 nucleotide sequence: TGTGCCTGGAGTGTACCGGGGTACCCCGGGGAGCTGTTTTTT. This translates into CAWSVPGYPGELFF.

The chain uses TRBV5-1 and TRBJ2-5, with D perhaps TRBD2 (6 bases). The CDR3 runs to 15 residues. Germline values: CDR1 SGHRS, CDR2 YFSETQ. V was shortened by 0 bases and J by 4 bases, with 13 bases between the two germline ends. As DNA, the CDR3 is TGCGCCAGCAGCTTGGGACTAGAGGGTCCAGAGACCCAGTACTTC. It translates to CASSLGLEGPETQYF.

This clone was observed a single time. The chain uses TRBV20-1 and TRBJ1-2, with no clear D. The germline V gene encodes CDR1 DFQATT and CDR2 SNEGSKA (reference sequence). V shed 6 bases and J shed 3 bases, with 8 bases lying between them. The CDR3 contains 11 residues. The DNA for the CDR3 is TGCAGTGCCCTCCGAGACTATGGCTACACCTTC. Translated: CSALRDYGYTF.

V is TRBV6-2 or TRBV6-3 and J is TRBJ1-5, with a possible D match to TRBD1 (5 bases). Trimming pared 5 bases from V and 1 base from J, leaving 18 bases between. Germline CDR1 and CDR2: MNHEY and SVGEGT. CDR3 length equals 17 residues. CDR3 nucleotides: TGTGCCAGCAGTCCCCAAGCCCCCACAGGAAGCAATCAGCCCCAGCATTTT. It codes for CASSPQAPTGSNQPQHF.

With respect to this clone: Distinct nucleotide sequences in the sample also encode this CDR3. The V call is TRBV6-5, the J call TRBJ2-7; 9 bases are shared with TRBD2. V lost 0 bases, J lost 4 bases, and 4 bases stayed unmatched. In germline, CDR1 is MNHEY, CDR2 SVGAGI. This CDR3 is built from 15 residues. In nucleotides, the CDR3 is TGTGCCAGCAGTTACTCGTTTAGCGGGAGTTACGAGCAGTACTTC. Translating gives CASSYSFSGSYEQYF.

The chain uses TRBV9 and TRBJ1-1, with TRBD1 identical over 9 bases. The J segment lost 7 bases and the V segment lost 4 bases, leaving 11 bases of the junction unmatched. The CDR3 has 15 residues. Germline V lookup: CDR1 SGDLS, CDR2 YYNGEE. The CDR3 sequence is CASSRDRAPLGEAFF. The CDR3 DNA reads TGTGCCAGCAGCCGGGACAGGGCCCCGTTGGGTGAAGCTTTCTTT.

J is TRBJ2-7 and V is TRBV19, with TRBD2 matching over 9 bases. Germline assignment: CDR1 LNHDA and CDR2 SQIVND (reference sequence). The CDR3 sequence is 15 residues long. J lost 0 bases, V lost 5 bases, and 5 bases had no gene match. This CDR3 reads CASSPSREGSYEQYF. In DNA form, the CDR3 reads TGTGCCAGTAGTCCGTCGCGGGAGGGCTCCTACGAGCAGTACTTC.

The chain is built from TRBV29-1 and TRBJ2-6, with a weak D call TRBD2 (6 bases). The CDR3 consists of 15 residues. Trimming removed 3 bases at V and 0 bases at J, with 9 bases between. Germline V gene sequence: CDR1 SQVTM, CDR2 ANQGSEA. CDR3 amino acids: CSVEYGGSGANVLTF. DNA of the CDR3: TGCAGCGTTGAGTACGGGGGCTCTGGGGCCAACGTCCTGACTTTC.

This rearrangement joins TRBV11-3 to TRBJ1-1; D is unresolved. CDR1 and CDR2 from the germline V gene are SGHNT and YENEEA. The CDR3 contains 11 residues. V lost 3 bases and J lost 7, with 6 bases in between. The CDR3 DNA sequence: TGTGCCAGCAGCTTCATCGGTGAAGCTTTCTTT. This sequence encodes CASSFIGEAFF.

The rearrangement links TRBV3-1 (or the pseudogene TRBV3-2) to TRBJ1-5, with D tentatively TRBD1 (5 bases). This CDR3 region has 14 residues. V lost 0 bases to trimming and J lost 6 bases, with 9 bases between them. Germline CDR1 LGHDT, CDR2 YNNKEL (reference sequence). CDR3 coding DNA: TGTGCCAGCAGCCAAGATTCAGGGCTTCAGCCCCAGCATTTT. Amino acids: CASSQDSGLQPQHF.

The chain has TRBV30 and TRBJ1-6; D might be TRBD1 (6 bases). The germline CDR1 and CDR2 sequences are GTSNPN and SVGIG (reference sequence). The V gene lost 5 bases and the J gene lost 5 bases, with 10 bases spanning the gap. The CDR3 spans 13 residues. The CDR3 DNA reads as TGTGCCTGGGACAGGACCAATAATTCACCCCTCCACTTT. It encodes CAWDRTNNSPLHF.

The V call is TRBV6-2 or TRBV6-3, the J call TRBJ1-6; 9 nucleotides align to TRBD1. V shed 5 bases, J shed 8 bases, and the junction held 1 base outside the gene matches. The V gene's germline CDR1 is MNHEY and CDR2 SVGEGT. The CDR3 has 13 residues. The CDR3 region is CASSRQGDSPLHF. The DNA of the CDR3 is TGTGCCAGCAGTCGACAGGGGGATTCACCCCTCCACTTT.

The rearrangement links TRBV30 to TRBJ2-1; 12 bases are a match to TRBD1. J was trimmed by 8 bases and V by 0 bases; bases with no gene match: 2. Looked up from germline, CDR1 is GTSNPN and CDR2 is SVGIG (reference sequence). The CDR3 totals 14 residues. The CDR3 is CAWSVGQGADEQFF. The CDR3, as DNA: TGTGCCTGGAGTGTGGGACAGGGGGCCGATGAGCAGTTCTTC.

The chain couples TRBV5-1 to TRBJ1-1; D unclear. The CDR3 has 14 amino acids. Germline CDR1 and CDR2: SGHRS and YFSETQ. V was shortened by 4 bases and J by 0 bases, with 10 bases between the two germline ends. DNA for the CDR3: TGCGCCAGCAGCCTAAGTCCCGTGAACACTGAAGCTTTCTTT. Its protein is CASSLSPVNTEAFF.

The chain couples TRBV30 to TRBJ2-1; TRBD2 matches at 9 bases. V lost 0 bases and J lost 0; bases outside the gene matches: 9. The CDR3 is 18 amino acids. Germline V gene lookup returns CDR1 GTSNPN and CDR2 SVGIG (reference sequence). This CDR3 reads CAWSVLSGRISSYNEQFF. DNA for the CDR3: TGTGCCTGGAGTGTACTAAGCGGGAGGATCAGCTCCTACAATGAGCAGTTCTTC.

The chain has TRBV30 and TRBJ1-4; possibly TRBD1 for D (5 bases). Germline CDR1 reads GTSNPN; CDR2 reads SVGIG (reference sequence). The CDR3 consists of 13 residues. V lost 6 bases, J lost 11 bases, and 19 bases lay in between. The CDR3 coding sequence is TGTGCCTGCAAGGCGGCGGGCCGGGGGAAACTGTTTTTT. Its translation is CACKAAGRGKLFF.

Only a few counts were recorded for this clone. The chain is built from TRBV18 and TRBJ2-7; 8 positions match TRBD1. This CDR3 has 15 amino acids. V lost 6 bases, J lost 1 base, and 8 bases stayed unmatched. Germline loops: CDR1 KGHSH, CDR2 LQKENI. This CDR3 is CASSPGQGASYEQYF. The CDR3, as DNA: TGTGCCAGCTCGCCTGGACAGGGCGCGTCCTACGAGCAGTACTTC.

The genes are TRBV19 and TRBJ2-5; possible D gene TRBD2, 6 bases. Germline V CDR1 and CDR2: LNHDA, SQIVND (reference sequence). Trimming stripped 7 bases from V and 5 bases from J, with 14 bases between. This CDR3 spans 13 amino acids. The CDR3 DNA follows: TGTGCCAGTATGAGGGGACTTGGGGAGACCCAGTACTTC. Encoded protein: CASMRGLGETQYF.

The gene calls are TRBV2 and TRBJ1-1; TRBD1 might be the D (5 bases). CDR3 size: 16 residues. CDR1 is SNHLY and CDR2 is FYNNEI in the germline V gene. V was cut by 1 base and J by 4 bases, with 16 bases left in between. CDR3 sequence: CASSEVPVQGLTEAFF. The CDR3 nucleotides read TGTGCCAGCAGTGAAGTCCCAGTCCAGGGTCTCACTGAAGCTTTCTTT. The variable domain in full, with the rest retrieved from reference TRBV2 and TRBJ1-1, is EPEVTQTPSHQVTQMGQEVILRCVPISNHLYFYWYRQILGQKVEFLVSFYNNEISEKSEIFDDQFSVERPDGSNFTLKIRSTKLEDSAMYFCASSEVPVQGLTEAFFGQGTRLTVV.

This clone has only one observation. This chain joins TRBV29-1 and TRBJ1-1, with 8 bases lining up with TRBD1. CDR1 and CDR2 from the germline V gene are SQVTM and ANQGSEA. This CDR3 is 14 amino acids long. The V and J ends lost 7 bases and 6 bases, in that order; junction bases with no gene match: 13. CDR3 in amino acids: CSGGPGQGAAEAFF. The CDR3 bases are TGCAGCGGTGGACCGGGGCAGGGGGCGGCTGAAGCTTTCTTT.

The chain carries TRBV3-1 (or the pseudogene TRBV3-2) and TRBJ1-4; D not certain. V was shortened by 4 bases and J by 8 bases, with 20 bases between the two germline ends. The CDR3 consists of 16 residues. CDR1 is LGHDT and CDR2 is YNNKEL in the germline V gene (reference sequence). Here the CDR3 reads CASSPRSGARSEKLFF. In DNA, the CDR3 is TGTGCCAGCAGCCCTCGTAGCGGAGCCAGGAGCGAAAAACTGTTTTTT.

This sequence joins TRBV6-1 and TRBJ2-7; 10 bases are shared with TRBD2. V dropped 3 bases and J dropped 4; count of bases not matched to a gene: 15. CDR1 and CDR2 from the germline V gene are MNHNS and SASEGT. CDR3 length: 18 residues. The CDR3 DNA reads TGTGCCAGCAGTGATATCAGTCTAGCGGGAGTTGGAAGGTACGAGCAGTACTTC. The encoded protein is CASSDISLAGVGRYEQYF.